The 28 T cell receptor beta chains below all came from one sample that was sequenced in a study of blood T cell repertoires in COVID-19. Clones were sequenced by immunoSEQ multiplex PCR, and TCRdb holds only the in-frame ones, with some missing. This sample yields 200,000 to 250,000 clones, of which about 91% are seen a single time; roughly 14% belongs to the top ten. Material: PBMCs or T cells enriched from blood (not recorded which). These receptors all come from a woman between 50 and 59 years old with acute COVID-19.

The chain uses TRBV14 and TRBJ2-7; D possibly corresponds to TRBD2 (5 bases). V was shortened by 2 bases and J by 2 bases, with 13 bases between the two germline ends. Germline V lookup: CDR1 SGHDN, CDR2 FVKESK. The CDR3 loop spans 15 amino acids. The CDR3 nucleotides are TGTGCCAGCAGCCAATATTCCAGCGGACCCTACGAGCAGTACTTC. Amino acid sequence: CASSQYSSGPYEQYF.

The chain has TRBV7-8 and TRBJ2-3, with 12 bases aligning to TRBD2. Looked up from germline, CDR1 is SGHVS and CDR2 is FQNEAQ. The CDR3 has 16 amino acids. The J segment lost 3 bases and the V segment lost 1 base, leaving 2 bases of the junction unmatched. CDR3 DNA sequence: TGTGCCAGCAGCTTAGTAGGACTAGCGGGAACAGATACGCAGTATTTT. Translating gives CASSLVGLAGTDTQYF.

This clone has just a few counts. A junction boundary mismatches the germline segment, possibly from a read error. V gene TRBV7-7 combines with J gene TRBJ2-5, with 12 bases fitting TRBD1. CDR3 length: 16 residues. Germline CDR1 SSHAT, CDR2 FNYEAQ (reference sequence). The chain's CDR3 is CASSPGTGGAAETQYF. CDR3 DNA: TGTGCTAGCAGCCCTGGGACAGGGGGCGCGGCAGAGACCCAGTACTTC.

The chain recombines TRBV6-2 or TRBV6-3 with TRBJ1-2; TRBD1 might be the D (6 bases). The CDR3 totals 15 residues. Germline V CDR1 and CDR2: MNHEY, SVGEGT. The ends were cut back, 1 base at V and 1 base at J, with 10 bases in the middle. DNA of the CDR3: TGTGCCAGCAGTTACTATGGGACACTTAACTATGGCTACACCTTC. The encoded protein is CASSYYGTLNYGYTF.

The chain has TRBV18 and TRBJ1-2; D is uncertain. The CDR3 contains 13 residues. The V gene lost 8 bases and the J gene lost 8 bases, with 18 bases spanning the gap. The germline V gene encodes CDR1 KGHSH and CDR2 LQKENI. This CDR3 is CASRPEGRGGYTF. The CDR3 nucleotides read TGTGCCAGCCGACCGGAGGGTAGAGGCGGCTACACCTTC.

This clone was seen more than once but under ten times. The CDR3 coding sequence is TGTGCCAGCAGCCCAGTCGGGGGGGGCACAGATACGCAGTATTTT. Protein sequence: CASSPVGGGTDTQYF. The chain couples TRBV3-1 (or the pseudogene TRBV3-2) to TRBJ2-3; 8 positions match TRBD2. Per the germline V gene, CDR1 is LGHDT and CDR2 is YNNKEL (reference sequence). The CDR3 is made up of 15 amino acids. V trimming: 4 bases; J trimming: 1 base; junction bases outside the gene matches: 4.

Remarks on this clone: The sample has other DNA sequences that encode this CDR3 too. This chain links TRBV7-9 with TRBJ2-7; 12 nucleotides align to TRBD2. J lost 4 bases, V lost 5 bases, and 6 bases had no gene match. This CDR3 contains 15 residues. CDR1 and CDR2 from the germline V gene are SEHNR and FQNEAQ (reference sequence). CDR3 DNA: TGTGCCAGCAGCCTGACTAGCGGGAGAGCATACGAGCAGTACTTC. The encoded protein is CASSLTSGRAYEQYF. Looking up the rest from reference TRBV7-9 and TRBJ2-7 gives the full variable domain: DTGVSQNPRHKITKRGQNVTFRCDPISEHNRLYWYRQTLGQGPEFLTYFQNEAQLEKSRLLSDRFSAERPKGSFSTLEIQRTEQGDSAMYLCASSLTSGRAYEQYFGPGTRLTVT.

V and J are TRBV21-1 and TRBJ2-1; the table names TRBD1, a call not compared with the DNA. TRBV21-1 is assigned pseudogene status. The length of the CDR3 is 18 residues. CDR3 sequence: CASNPPGQHSSWPNEQFF. The CDR3 DNA is TGTGCCAGCAACCCGCCGGGACAGCATTCTTCTTGGCCCAATGAGCAGTTCTTC.

The chain carries TRBV7-2 and TRBJ2-2, with D maybe TRBD2 (6 bases). The CDR3 has 15 residues. Trimming pared 4 bases from V and 4 bases from J, leaving 13 bases between. The V gene's germline CDR1 is SGHTA and CDR2 FQGNSA. CDR3 nucleotides: TGTGCCAGCAGCTCCCTGACTAGGGGCACCGGGGAGCTGTTTTTT. Translated, it gives CASSSLTRGTGELFF. The whole variable domain, remainder taken from reference TRBV7-2 and TRBJ2-2, is GAGVSQSPSNKVTEKGKDVELRCDPISGHTALYWYRQSLGQGLEFLIYFQGNSAPDKSGLPSDRFSAERTGGSVSTLTIQRTQQEDSAVYLCASSSLTRGTGELFFGEGSRLTVL.

The chain is built from TRBV7-2 and TRBJ2-1; 7 nucleotides match TRBD2. CDR3 length equals 15 residues. The V gene end was trimmed by 8 bases and the J gene end by 7 bases; junction bases not matched to a gene: 14. The V gene's germline CDR1 is SGHTA and CDR2 FQGNSA. The CDR3: CASGPGLLLWNEQFF. DNA for the CDR3: TGTGCCAGCGGCCCGGGACTACTACTATGGAATGAGCAGTTCTTC.

The sample holds one count of this clone. The V gene is TRBV28, the J gene TRBJ1-4; TRBD1 matches at 8 bases. The CDR3 has 16 amino acids. V lost 5 bases to trimming and J lost 4 bases; unmatched junction nucleotides: 9. Per germline, CDR1 MDHEN and CDR2 SYDVKM. CDR3 loop: CASSPVGTGFNEKLFF. The DNA of the CDR3 is TGTGCCAGCAGTCCGGTCGGGACAGGCTTTAATGAAAAACTGTTTTTT.

In regard to this clone: The missing conserved phenylalanine or tryptophan at the end of this CDR3 makes a read error likely. It is unclear where the CDR3 begins or ends on the DNA, so no DNA is shown, and the CDR3 is as TCRdb lists it. The chain joins TRBV2 to TRBJ1-1. With termini counted, the CDR3 has 10 amino acids. CDR1 and CDR2 (germline): SNHLY, FYNNEI. CDR3 in amino acids: CASSEGRRNL.

This rearrangement joins TRBV4-1 to TRBJ2-1; 9 nucleotides align to TRBD1. The V and J ends lost 1 base and 4 bases, in that order; junction bases with no gene match: 2. Germline V gene lookup returns CDR1 MGHRA and CDR2 YSYEKL. This CDR3 has 15 residues. CDR3 sequence: CASSQVGTGYNEQFF. Here the CDR3 DNA reads TGCGCCAGCAGCCAAGTTGGGACAGGGTACAATGAGCAGTTCTTC.

V and J are TRBV24-1 and TRBJ2-2; no definite D call. Per the germline V gene, CDR1 is KGHDR and CDR2 is SFDVKD. The V end lost 4 bases, the J end lost 7 bases, and 15 bases lay between the germline ends. CDR3 size: 15 residues. The CDR3 reads CATSDRLSGVGELFF. The CDR3 coding sequence is TGTGCCACCAGTGACCGCCTGAGTGGAGTCGGGGAGCTGTTTTTT.

The gene calls are TRBV7-2 and TRBJ2-7; no clear D. Per the germline V gene, CDR1 is SGHTA and CDR2 is FQGNSA. V was clipped by 2 bases and J by 5 bases, with 16 bases between them. The CDR3 totals 15 residues. The CDR3 DNA is TGTGCCAGCAGCTTAATGTCTAGTGGCTGGAACGAGCAGTACTTC. Translation: CASSLMSSGWNEQYF.

CDR3 nucleotide sequence: TGTGCCAGTAGTTCGACAGGGGGTAGTGATGGCTACACCTTC. Translating gives CASSSTGGSDGYTF. The chain employs TRBV19 and TRBJ1-2; 9 bases fit TRBD1. After removal of 5 bases from V and 6 bases from J, the junction contained 7 bases not matched to a gene. This CDR3 has 14 residues. Germline-derived CDR1 and CDR2 are LNHDA and SQIVND (reference sequence).

The chain carries TRBV18 and TRBJ2-7; 7 positions agree with TRBD1. The germline gives CDR1 KGHSH, CDR2 LQKENI. The V segment lost 8 bases and the J segment 5 bases; nucleotides outside the gene matches: 15. This CDR3 contains 15 residues. CDR3 coding DNA: TGTGCCAGCCACAACCTGAGGGGGCTCGGGCACGAGCAGTACTTC. It codes for CASHNLRGLGHEQYF.

The genes are TRBV19 and TRBJ2-7, with 8 bases that match TRBD1. This CDR3 has 15 residues. The junction had 6 bases not matched to a gene; V was cut back by 5 bases and J by 0 bases. From germline, CDR1 is LNHDA and CDR2 SQIVND (reference sequence). In DNA, the CDR3 is TGTGCCAGTAGTTCTCGGACAGGGTACTCCTACGAGCAGTACTTC. The encoded protein is CASSSRTGYSYEQYF.

This chain joins TRBV2 and TRBJ2-7; D might be TRBD1 (5 bases). This CDR3 has 15 residues. Germline-derived CDR1 and CDR2 are SNHLY and FYNNEI. The V gene lost 6 bases and the J gene lost 2 bases, with 17 bases spanning the gap. The CDR3 here is CASRAGHSRTYEQYF. DNA for the CDR3: TGTGCCAGCAGGGCCGGACATAGCCGAACCTACGAGCAGTACTTC.

This chain connects TRBV29-1 to TRBJ1-4; 9 bases align to TRBD1. V trimming: 7 bases; J trimming: 10 bases; junction bases outside the gene matches: 10. Germline CDR1 reads SQVTM; CDR2 reads ANQGSEA. This CDR3 comprises 13 residues. Here the CDR3 reads CSASGTGRGKLFF. CDR3 DNA sequence: TGCAGCGCGTCTGGGACAGGGCGAGGAAAACTGTTTTTT.

The count of this clone is one. The gene calls are TRBV3-1 (or the pseudogene TRBV3-2) and TRBJ1-4, with 7 bases matching TRBD1. V lost 1 base to trimming and J lost 0 bases; unmatched junction nucleotides: 2. The CDR3 runs to 16 residues. Germline V gene sequence: CDR1 LGHDT, CDR2 YNNKEL (reference sequence). The CDR3 sequence is CASSQGGTATNEKLFF. Here the CDR3 DNA reads TGTGCCAGCAGCCAAGGGGGGACAGCAACTAATGAAAAACTGTTTTTT.

The J gene is TRBJ1-1, the V gene TRBV6-8; possibly TRBD1 for D (5 bases). The CDR3 is 14 amino acids. Germline V lookup: CDR1 MNHGY, CDR2 SAAAGT. Trimming left V 6 bases short and J 0 bases short, with 11 bases between. The DNA for the CDR3 is TGTGCCAGCAGGTCGGGACTGATGAACACTGAAGCTTTCTTT. Amino acids: CASRSGLMNTEAFF.

This chain links TRBV7-9 with TRBJ1-2; 7 bases align to TRBD1. Germline V gives CDR1 SEHNR, CDR2 FQNEAQ (reference sequence). V was clipped by 4 bases and J by 4 bases; unmatched bases: 12. CDR3 length: 16 residues. The DNA for the CDR3 is TGTGCCAGCAGCTCACCCACGCGGGACAGCTTCTATGGCTACACCTTC. It yields the protein CASSSPTRDSFYGYTF.

The J gene is TRBJ2-3, the V gene TRBV14; TRBD2 matches 8 bases. The V gene end was trimmed by 3 bases and the J gene end by 2 bases; junction bases not matched to a gene: 4. Germline V lookup: CDR1 SGHDN, CDR2 FVKESK. The CDR3 spans 15 residues. CDR3 protein: CASSHGLADTDTQYF. The CDR3 DNA reads as TGTGCCAGCAGCCATGGACTAGCCGACACAGATACGCAGTATTTT. The full variable domain, completed using reference TRBV14 and TRBJ2-3, is EAGVTQFPSHSVIEKGQTVTLRCDPISGHDNLYWYRRVMGKEIKFLLHFVKESKQDESGMPNNRFLAERTGGTYSTLKVQPAELEDSGVYFCASSHGLADTDTQYFGPGTRLTVL.

This chain uses TRBV15 with TRBJ2-1; 13 nucleotides align to TRBD2. CDR1 is LNHNV and CDR2 is YYDKDF in the germline V gene (reference sequence). The CDR3 contains 18 residues. The V gene end was trimmed by 0 bases and the J gene end by 8 bases; junction bases not matched to a gene: 10. The CDR3: CATSRDVVTSGRADEQFF. The CDR3 DNA follows: TGTGCCACCAGCAGAGATGTCGTTACTAGCGGGAGGGCCGATGAGCAGTTCTTC.

J is TRBJ2-1 and V is TRBV5-1; TRBD1 might be the D (5 bases). In germline, CDR1 is SGHRS, CDR2 YFSETQ. CDR3 length: 14 residues. V lost 4 bases to trimming and J lost 0 bases, with 8 bases between them. CDR3: CASSGASSYNEQFF. The CDR3 DNA reads TGCGCCAGCAGCGGGGCAAGCTCCTACAATGAGCAGTTCTTC. Drawing the rest from reference TRBV5-1 and TRBJ2-1, the complete variable domain is KAGVTQTPRYLIKTRGQQVTLSCSPISGHRSVSWYQQTPGQGLQFLFEYFSETQRNKGNFPGRFSGRQFSNSRSEMNVSTLELGDSALYLCASSGASSYNEQFFGPGTRLTVL.

The rearrangement joins TRBV5-1 to TRBJ2-5, with 15 bases identical to TRBD2. The CDR3 is 15 residues long. Germline lookup yields CDR1 SGHRS and CDR2 YFSETQ. V was clipped by 4 bases and J by 5 bases; unmatched bases: 3. CDR3 nucleotide sequence: TGCGCCAGCAGCGCCGGGACTAGCGGGGGGGAGACCCAGTACTTC. Its translation is CASSAGTSGGETQYF.

Worth noting for this clone: Additional DNA sequences in this sample encode the identical CDR3. V gene TRBV4-1 combines with J gene TRBJ2-2; 8 bases align to TRBD2. This CDR3 has 17 residues. J lost 5 bases, V lost 0 bases, and 8 bases had no gene match. From germline, CDR1 is MGHRA and CDR2 YSYEKL. Here the CDR3 reads CASSQDPSGSRTGELFF. For the CDR3, the DNA is TGCGCCAGCAGCCAAGATCCAAGCGGGAGTAGAACCGGGGAGCTGTTTTTT.